There are many counts of the clone carrying this T cell receptor beta chain. The antigen remains unidentified. The sample is drawn from a study of T cells in Graves' hyperthyroidism and ophthalmopathy. Whole-study context: Before treatment of any kind, peripheral blood was taken at initial diagnosis. Notes on the study in general: Ophthalmopathy was distinguished from stable hyperthyroidism by 13 V-J signatures. Most clonotypes that expanded in the thyroid above 0.001 also showed up in blood.

After removal of 0 bases from V and 5 bases from J, the junction contained 12 bases not matched to a gene. The length of the CDR3 is 16 residues. Germline CDR1 is DFQATT and CDR2 is SNEGSKA (reference sequence). RNA transcripts gave rise to amplified TCR beta CDR3 regions. TCR CDR3 regions were first amplified by RT-PCR with HTBI primers. TCRdb passed the multiplex PCR reads through MiXCR, listing each CDR3 protein once. The data contain approximately 400,000 distinct CDR3 sequences, roughly 13% of them singletons. Before ophthalmopathy appeared, progressors gave blood at initial hyperthyroidism diagnosis.

This TCR derives from a man aged 30-40 years with Graves' hyperthyroidism that later progressed to Graves' ophthalmopathy. Sequencing used blood. The chain couples TRBV20-1 to TRBJ1-1; 7 bases map to TRBD1. The chain's CDR3 is CSARDGAGGGWTEAFF. CDR3 nucleotide sequence: TGCAGTGCTAGAGATGGGGCAGGGGGTGGTTGGACTGAAGCTTTCTTT.